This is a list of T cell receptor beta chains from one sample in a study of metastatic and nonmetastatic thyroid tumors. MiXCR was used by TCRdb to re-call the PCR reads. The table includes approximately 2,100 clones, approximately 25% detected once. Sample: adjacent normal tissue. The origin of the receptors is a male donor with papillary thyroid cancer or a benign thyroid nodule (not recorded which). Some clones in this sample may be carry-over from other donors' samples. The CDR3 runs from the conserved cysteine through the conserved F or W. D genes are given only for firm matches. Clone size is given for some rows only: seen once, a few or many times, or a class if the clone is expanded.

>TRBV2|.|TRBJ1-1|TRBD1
TGTGCCAGCAGTGGACAGGGTGGGACTGAAGCTTTCTTT
CASSGQGGTEAFF
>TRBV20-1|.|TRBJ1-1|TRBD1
TGCAGTGGACAGGGAAACACTGAAGCTTTCTTT
CSGQGNTEAFF
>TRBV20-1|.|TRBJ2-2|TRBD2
TGCAGTGCTAGAGATCAGTACGCTAGCGGGGGGACCGGGGAGCTGTTTTTT
CSARDQYASGGTGELFF
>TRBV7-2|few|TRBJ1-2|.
TGTGCCAGCAGCTTAGCTACAGGGTCTGGCTATGGCTACACCTTC
CASSLATGSGYGYTF
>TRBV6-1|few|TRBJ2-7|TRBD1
TGTGCCACCGAGACAGGGGCCTACGAGCAGTACTTC
CATETGAYEQYF
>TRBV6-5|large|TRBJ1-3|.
TGTGCCAGCAGTTACCTCACCCTCGGGGGGGACTCTGGAAACACCATATATTTT
CASSYLTLGGDSGNTIYF
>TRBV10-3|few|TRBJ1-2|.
TGTGCCATCAGTGAGTCGAGGGGGGCTAGGAACTATGGCTACACCTTC
CAISESRGARNYGYTF
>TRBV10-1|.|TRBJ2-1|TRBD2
TGCGCCAGCAGCGTTCGGCTAGCGGGCGGCAATGAGCAGTTCTTC
CASSVRLAGGNEQFF
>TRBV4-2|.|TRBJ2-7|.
TGTGCCAGCAGCCAAGGTCAGAGGGGACTTAACGTCTACGAGCAGTACTTC
CASSQGQRGLNVYEQYF
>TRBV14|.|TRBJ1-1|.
TGTGCCAGCAGCCTTTTACGGGCCTCGGGCGACACTGAAGCTTTCTTT
CASSLLRASGDTEAFF
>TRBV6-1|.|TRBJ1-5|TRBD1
TGTGCCAGCAGTGAAGGCGCCTACGCAGGGGGTCAGCCCCAGCATTTT
CASSEGAYAGGQPQHF
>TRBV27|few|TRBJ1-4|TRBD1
TGTGCCAGCAGTAGGGGACAGGCGGCTAATGAAAAACTGTTTTTT
CASSRGQAANEKLFF
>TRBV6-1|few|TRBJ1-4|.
TGTGCCAGCCTTAGTGAAAAACTGTTTTTT
CASLSEKLFF
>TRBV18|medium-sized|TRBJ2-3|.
TGTGCCAGCTCACCACCAACTAGCCTTTCCACAGATACGCAGTATTTT
CASSPPTSLSTDTQYF
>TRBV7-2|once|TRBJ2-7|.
TGTGCCAGCAGCCCTTACCTAGGACCCGAGCAGTACTTC
CASSPYLGPEQYF
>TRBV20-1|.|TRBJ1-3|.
TGCAGTGCTAGAGCGGGGGGTGGCGGAAACACCATATATTTT
CSARAGGGGNTIYF
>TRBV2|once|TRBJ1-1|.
TGTGCCAGCAGTAACCCTCCCGGGGAAGCTTTCTTT
CASSNPPGEAFF
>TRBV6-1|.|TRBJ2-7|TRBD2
TGTGCCAGCAGTGTTTCGACTAGCGGGGGGACGAGGCAGTACTTC
CASSVSTSGGTRQYF
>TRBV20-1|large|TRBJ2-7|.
TGCAGTGCTAGTACAGACGGCGACTGGCAGTACTTC
CSASTDGDWQYF
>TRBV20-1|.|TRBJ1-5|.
TGCAGTGCCAACCGCGAGGACAGAGGAGCCTCCTCAATCACGGCCCAGCATTTT
CSANREDRGASSITAQHF
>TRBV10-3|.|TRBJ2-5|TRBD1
TGTGCCATCAGCACGAGTGGAGGACAGGGAGAGACCCAGTACTTC
CAISTSGGQGETQYF
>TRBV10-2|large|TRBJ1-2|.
TGCGCCACCAAGCCGGGAGGGAACTATGGCTACACCTTC
CATKPGGNYGYTF
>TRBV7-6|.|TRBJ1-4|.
TGTGCCAGCAGCCTGTGGACGGGTGATAATGAAAAACTGTTTTTT
CASSLWTGDNEKLFF
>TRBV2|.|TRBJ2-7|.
TGTGCCAGCAGACCAGGGTTCAACGAGCAGTACTTC
CASRPGFNEQYF
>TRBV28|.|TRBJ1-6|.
TGTGCCAGCAGTTCAGACAGGCTTCGAGGGTCACCCCTCCACTTT
CASSSDRLRGSPLHF
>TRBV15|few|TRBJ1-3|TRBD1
TGTGCCACCAGCATGGGAACAGGGGCTTTAGGAAACACCATATATTTT
CATSMGTGALGNTIYF
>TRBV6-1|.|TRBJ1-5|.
TGTGCCAGCAGTGAAAGTGGGGGCAATCAGCCCCAGCATTTT
CASSESGGNQPQHF
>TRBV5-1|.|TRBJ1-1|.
TGCGCCAGCAGCGCAAACGTCGAGAACACTGAAGCTTTCTTT
CASSANVENTEAFF
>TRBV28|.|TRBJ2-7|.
TGTGCCAGCACCCAGGGGTCCTCCTACGAGCAGTACTTC
CASTQGSSYEQYF
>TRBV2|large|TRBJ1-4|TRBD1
TGTGCCAGCAGTGTGGACAGGGGGCAAGAAAAACTGTTTTTT
CASSVDRGQEKLFF
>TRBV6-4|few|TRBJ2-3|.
TGTGCCAGCAGTTTGGATCAATACACAGATACGCAGTATTTT
CASSLDQYTDTQYF
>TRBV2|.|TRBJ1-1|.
TGTGCCAGCAGTGACAGGGGAAGGGGCACTGAAGCTTTCTTT
CASSDRGRGTEAFF
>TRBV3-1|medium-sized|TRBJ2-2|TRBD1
TGTGCCAGCAGCCCCCAGGGGGCGTCCGGGGAGCTGTTTTTT
CASSPQGASGELFF
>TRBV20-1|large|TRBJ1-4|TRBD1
TGCAGTGCTACCGGGACAGGGGCTTCTAATGAAAAACTGTTTTTT
CSATGTGASNEKLFF
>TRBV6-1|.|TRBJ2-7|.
TGTGCCAGCACCTCCCACAGTTACGAGCAGTACTTC
CASTSHSYEQYF
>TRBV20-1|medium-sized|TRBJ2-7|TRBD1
TGCAGTGCGACCCACCCGGACAGGGCCCGTTACGAGCAGTACTTC
CSATHPDRARYEQYF
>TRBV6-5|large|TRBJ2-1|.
TGTGCCAGCAGTACCCGGATACCCGGACAGCTTGTCTCCTACAATGAGCAGTTCTTC
CASSTRIPGQLVSYNEQFF
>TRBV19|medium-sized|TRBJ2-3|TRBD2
TGTGCCAGTAGTAGATGGGGGACTAGCAGAAGCACAGATACGCAGTATTTT
CASSRWGTSRSTDTQYF
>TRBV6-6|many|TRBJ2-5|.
TGTGCCAGCAGTTACTCCGGGACGGGGAGGGAGACCCAGTACTTC
CASSYSGTGRETQYF
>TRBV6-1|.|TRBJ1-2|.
TGTGCCAGCAGTGAAGACTGGTGGAACTATGGCTACACCTTC
CASSEDWWNYGYTF
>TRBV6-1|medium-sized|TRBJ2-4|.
TGTGCCAGCAGTGGGGCCTTGAGGGTCGAGAGCGTCTTAAACATTCAGTACTTC
CASSGALRVESVLNIQYF
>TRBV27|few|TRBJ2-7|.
TGTGCCAGCGGGGGGCATAGCCCATCCTACGAGCAGTACTTC
CASGGHSPSYEQYF
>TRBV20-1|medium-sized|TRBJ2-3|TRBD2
TGCAGTGCTCCGGGACTAGCAGGAGATACGCAGTATTTT
CSAPGLAGDTQYF
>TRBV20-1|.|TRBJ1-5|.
TGCAGTGCCCTGCAGGGCTATCAGCCCCAGCATTTT
CSALQGYQPQHF
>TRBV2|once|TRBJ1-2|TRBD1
TGTGCCAGCAGGTTAAACAGGGGGTTCGGCTACACCTTC
CASRLNRGFGYTF
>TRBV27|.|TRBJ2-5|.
TGTGCCAGCAGCAGATGGGGCCAAGAGACCCAGTACTTC
CASSRWGQETQYF
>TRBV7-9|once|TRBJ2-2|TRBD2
TGTGCCAGCAGCCCCGGGGGGACCAACACCGGGGAGCTGTTTTTT
CASSPGGTNTGELFF
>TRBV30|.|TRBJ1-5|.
TGTGCCTGGAGTGGATCAAATAGCAATCAGCCCCAGCATTTT
CAWSGSNSNQPQHF
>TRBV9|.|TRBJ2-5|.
TGTGCCAGCAGCGTAGCAGGTCGGGAGACCCAGTACTTC
CASSVAGRETQYF
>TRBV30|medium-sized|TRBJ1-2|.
TGTGCCTGGAGTGCAGGTGGTGGCTACACCTTC
CAWSAGGGYTF
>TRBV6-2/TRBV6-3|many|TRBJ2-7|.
TGTGCCAGCAGTTACGGACAGATCTACGAGCAGTACTTC
CASSYGQIYEQYF
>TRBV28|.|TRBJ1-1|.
TGTGCCAGCAGTCAGGACACTGAAGCTTTCTTT
CASSQDTEAFF
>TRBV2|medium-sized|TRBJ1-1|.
TGTGCCAGCAGTGCGGTGGAGGGTACTGAAGCTTTCTTT
CASSAVEGTEAFF
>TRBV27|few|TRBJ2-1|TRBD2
TGTGCCAGCTATATCACTAGCACCTCAGCGGGAGGCTACAATGAGCAGTTCTTC
CASYITSTSAGGYNEQFF
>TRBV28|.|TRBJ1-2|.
TGTGCCAGCAGTGCCTACAGGTGGCTTGGCTACACCTTC
CASSAYRWLGYTF
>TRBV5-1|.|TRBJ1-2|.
TGCGCCAGCAGCTTGGAAGGGTTGGAGGGCTACACCTTC
CASSLEGLEGYTF
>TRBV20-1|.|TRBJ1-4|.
TGCAGTGCTAGAGGGATTAATGAAAAACTGTTTTTT
CSARGINEKLFF